A single sample gave rise to the 9 T cell receptor beta chains below, sequenced in a study of OX40 agonist ivuxolimab in advanced cancers. Libraries were prepared by immunoSEQ multiplex PCR; TCRdb keeps only in-frame clonotypes and omits some of them. The top ten clones hold under 6% of a sample with approximately 69,000 clones, around four fifths of them seen once. The sample was CD4+ or CD8+ T cells sorted from blood, taken in a trial of the OX40 agonist ivuxolimab. These receptors came from an adult with an advanced solid tumor such as melanoma, head and neck, liver or kidney cancer.

The V and J genes are TRBV19 and TRBJ1-4; tentatively, D is TRBD1 (5 bases). Germline CDR1 reads LNHDA; CDR2 reads SQIVND (reference sequence). V was clipped by 7 bases and J by 5 bases, with 20 bases between them. This CDR3 contains 16 residues. The CDR3 loop reads CASIVRGAPPNEKLFF. CDR3 DNA sequence: TGTGCCAGTATAGTGAGGGGCGCACCACCGAATGAAAAACTGTTTTTT.

The chain recombines TRBV19 with TRBJ1-4; D is ambiguous. The CDR3 extends over 15 amino acids. Deletions cut 3 bases from V and 0 bases from J, with 8 bases between. CDR1 and CDR2 from the germline V gene are LNHDA and SQIVND (reference sequence). CDR3 DNA sequence: TGTGCCAGTAGTATGAGAGGTCCAACTAATGAAAAACTGTTTTTT. This sequence encodes CASSMRGPTNEKLFF.

This clone showed up just once. The CDR3 here is CASSFGPSTDTQYF. For the CDR3, the DNA is TGTGCCAGCAGCTTTGGGCCTAGCACAGATACGCAGTATTTT. The V and J genes are TRBV7-2 and TRBJ2-3; no reliable D call. Trimming left V 3 bases short and J 0 bases short, with 7 bases between. This CDR3 region has 14 residues. The germline gives CDR1 SGHTA, CDR2 FQGNSA.

The chain is built from TRBV5-5 and TRBJ2-2; unclear D gene. V dropped 2 bases and J dropped 1 base, with 9 bases sitting between them. This CDR3 comprises 15 residues. CDR1 and CDR2 (germline): SGHKS, YYEKEE (reference sequence). The CDR3 bases are TGTGCCAGCAGCTTAAGCCCAGGGAACACCGGGGAGCTGTTTTTT. This sequence encodes CASSLSPGNTGELFF.

The gene calls are TRBV7-2 and TRBJ2-1; unclear D gene. V dropped 8 bases and J dropped 5 bases, with 28 bases sitting between them. Looked up from germline, CDR1 is SGHTA and CDR2 is FQGNSA. The length of the CDR3 is 18 residues. Written as DNA, the CDR3 is TGTGCCAGCGCATCGGCCCAGACAATAGCTCTCGGTGACAATGAGCAGTTCTTC. Protein sequence: CASASAQTIALGDNEQFF.

By sample share, this clone is medium-sized. V is TRBV6-5 and J is TRBJ2-7; TRBD2 is a possible D gene (6 bases). The CDR3 loop spans 15 amino acids. Germline values: CDR1 MNHEY, CDR2 SVGAGI. Trimming stripped 8 bases from V and 1 base from J, with 18 bases between. The CDR3 protein is CASGELPGGSYEQYF. The CDR3 nucleotides read TGTGCCAGCGGAGAGCTCCCTGGGGGGTCCTACGAGCAGTACTTC.

The rearrangement uses TRBV5-1 and TRBJ1-1, with D possibly being TRBD1 (5 bases). Germline V gene data show CDR1 as SGHRS and CDR2 as YFSETQ. The V and J ends lost 4 bases and 4 bases respectively, with 11 bases between them. The CDR3 extends over 13 amino acids. Written as DNA, the CDR3 is TGCGCCAGCAGCCCAGGACAAAGCACTGAAGCTTTCTTT. Translation gives CASSPGQSTEAFF.

The rearrangement joins TRBV6-1 to TRBJ2-7, with 12 bases aligning to TRBD1. V dropped 2 bases and J dropped 7; count of bases not matched to a gene: 6. This CDR3 is 15 amino acids long. Germline assignment: CDR1 MNHNS and CDR2 SASEGT. The CDR3 DNA follows: TGTGCCAGCAGTGAAAGGGGACAGGGGGCTGGGGAGCAGTACGTC. Encoded protein: CASSERGQGAGEQYV.

V usage is TRBV9 and J usage is TRBJ1-2, with 7 bases identical to TRBD1. The germline V gene encodes CDR1 SGDLS and CDR2 YYNGEE. This CDR3 is built from 14 residues. J was trimmed by 4 bases and V by 4 bases; bases with no gene match: 7. CDR3 protein: CASSPGQAGYGYTF. In DNA, the CDR3 is TGTGCCAGCAGCCCTGGACAGGCTGGCTATGGCTACACCTTC.